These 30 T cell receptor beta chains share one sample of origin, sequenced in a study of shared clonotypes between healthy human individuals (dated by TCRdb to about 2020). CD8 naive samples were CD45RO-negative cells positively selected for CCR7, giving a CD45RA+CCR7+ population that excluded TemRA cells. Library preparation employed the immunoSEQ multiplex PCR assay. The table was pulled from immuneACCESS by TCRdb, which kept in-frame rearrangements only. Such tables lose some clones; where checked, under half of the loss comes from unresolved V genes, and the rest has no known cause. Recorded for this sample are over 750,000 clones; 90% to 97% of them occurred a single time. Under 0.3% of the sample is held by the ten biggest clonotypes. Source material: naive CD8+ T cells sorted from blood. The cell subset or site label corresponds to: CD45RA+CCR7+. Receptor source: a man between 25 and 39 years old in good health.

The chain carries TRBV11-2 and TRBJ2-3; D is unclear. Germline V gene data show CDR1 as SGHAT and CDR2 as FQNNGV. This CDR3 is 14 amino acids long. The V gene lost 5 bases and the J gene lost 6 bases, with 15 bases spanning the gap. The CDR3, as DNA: TGTGCCAGCAGCATAAGGACCGATGGGGATACGCAGTATTTT. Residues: CASSIRTDGDTQYF.

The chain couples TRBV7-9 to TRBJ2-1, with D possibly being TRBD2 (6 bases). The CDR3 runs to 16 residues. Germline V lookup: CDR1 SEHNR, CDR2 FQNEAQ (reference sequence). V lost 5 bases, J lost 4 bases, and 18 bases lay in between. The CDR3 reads CASSPASATKYNEQFF. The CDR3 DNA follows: TGTGCCAGCAGCCCCGCTAGCGCAACAAAGTACAATGAGCAGTTCTTC.

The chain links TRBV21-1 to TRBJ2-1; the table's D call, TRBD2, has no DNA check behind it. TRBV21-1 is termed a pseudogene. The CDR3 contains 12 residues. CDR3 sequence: CASLKWTNEQFF. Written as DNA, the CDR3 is TGTGCCAGCTTAAAATGGACTAATGAGCAGTTCTTC.

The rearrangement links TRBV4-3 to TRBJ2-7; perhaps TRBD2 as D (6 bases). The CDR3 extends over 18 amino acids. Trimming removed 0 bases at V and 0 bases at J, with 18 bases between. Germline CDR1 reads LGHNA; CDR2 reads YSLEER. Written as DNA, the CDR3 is TGCGCCAGCAGCCAAGAAGGAGGGTCGGGCGGGTTCTCCTACGAGCAGTACTTC. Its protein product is CASSQEGGSGGFSYEQYF.

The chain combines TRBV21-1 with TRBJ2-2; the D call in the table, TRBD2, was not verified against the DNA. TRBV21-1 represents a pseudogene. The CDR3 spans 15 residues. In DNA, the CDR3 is TGTGCCAGCAGCTCAATAGGAGGGGACACCGGGGAGCTGTTTTTT. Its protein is CASSSIGGDTGELFF.

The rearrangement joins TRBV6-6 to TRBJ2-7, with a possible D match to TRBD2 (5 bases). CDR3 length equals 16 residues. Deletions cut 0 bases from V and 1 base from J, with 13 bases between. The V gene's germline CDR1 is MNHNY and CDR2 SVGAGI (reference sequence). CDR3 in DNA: TGTGCCAGCAGTTACTCGATAACATCGGGATCCTACGAGCAGTACTTC. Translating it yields CASSYSITSGSYEQYF.

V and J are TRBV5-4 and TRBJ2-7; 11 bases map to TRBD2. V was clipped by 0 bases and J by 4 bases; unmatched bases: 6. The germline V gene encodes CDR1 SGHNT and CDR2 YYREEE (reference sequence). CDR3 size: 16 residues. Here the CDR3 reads CASSLATSGSRYEQYF. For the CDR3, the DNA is TGTGCCAGCAGCTTGGCCACTAGCGGGAGTAGATACGAGCAGTACTTC.

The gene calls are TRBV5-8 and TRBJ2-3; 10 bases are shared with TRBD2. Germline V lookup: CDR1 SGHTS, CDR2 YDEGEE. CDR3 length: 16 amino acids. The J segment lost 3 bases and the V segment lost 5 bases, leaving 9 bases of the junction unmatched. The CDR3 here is CASRYGLAEVTDTQYF. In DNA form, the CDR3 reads TGTGCCAGCAGATACGGACTAGCGGAGGTAACAGATACGCAGTATTTT.

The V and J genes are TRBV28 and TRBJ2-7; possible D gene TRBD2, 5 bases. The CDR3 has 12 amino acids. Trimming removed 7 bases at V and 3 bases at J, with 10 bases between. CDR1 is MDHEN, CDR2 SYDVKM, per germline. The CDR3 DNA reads TGTGCCAGCACCCGGACTCGCTACGAGCAGTACTTC. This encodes CASTRTRYEQYF.

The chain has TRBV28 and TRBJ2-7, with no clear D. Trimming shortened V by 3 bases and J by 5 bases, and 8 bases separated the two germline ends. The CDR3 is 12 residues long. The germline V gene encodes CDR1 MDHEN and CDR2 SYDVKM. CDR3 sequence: CASSLVRNEQYF. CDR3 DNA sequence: TGTGCCAGCAGTTTGGTCAGGAACGAGCAGTACTTC.

The CDR3 sequence: CASTTSGRFQETQYF. CDR3 nucleotide sequence: TGTGCCAGCACAACTAGCGGGAGGTTTCAAGAGACCCAGTACTTC. The V gene is TRBV13, the J gene TRBJ2-5, with 12 bases identical to TRBD2. Looked up from germline, CDR1 is PRHDT and CDR2 is FYEKMQ (reference sequence). V lost 7 bases and J lost 2; bases outside the gene matches: 5. This CDR3 is 15 amino acids long. The full variable domain, completed using reference TRBV13 and TRBJ2-5, is AAGVIQSPRHLIKEKRETATLKCYPIPRHDTVYWYQQGPGQDPQFLISFYEKMQSDKGSIPDRFSAQQFSDYHSELNMSSLELGDSALYFCASTTSGRFQETQYFGPGTRLLVL.

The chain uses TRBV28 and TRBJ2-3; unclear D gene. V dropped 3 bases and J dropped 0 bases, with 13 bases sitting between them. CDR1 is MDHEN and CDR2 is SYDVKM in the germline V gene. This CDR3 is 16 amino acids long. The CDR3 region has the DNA TGTGCCAGCAGTTTTTACGTTGGACCTAGCACAGATACGCAGTATTTT. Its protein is CASSFYVGPSTDTQYF.

CDR3 region: CASSLARTGKETQYF. CDR3 sequence (DNA): TGTGCCAGCAGCTTAGCAAGGACAGGGAAAGAGACCCAGTACTTC. This chain joins TRBV7-9 and TRBJ2-5; 8 nucleotides match TRBD1. The CDR3 consists of 15 residues. Looked up from germline, CDR1 is SEHNR and CDR2 is FQNEAQ (reference sequence). The trim removed 0 bases at V and 3 bases at J, leaving 3 bases unmatched.

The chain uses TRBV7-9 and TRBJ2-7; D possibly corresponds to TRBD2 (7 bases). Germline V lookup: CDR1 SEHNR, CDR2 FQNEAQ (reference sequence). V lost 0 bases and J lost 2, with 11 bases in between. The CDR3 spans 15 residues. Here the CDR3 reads CASSLARGATYEQYF. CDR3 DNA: TGTGCCAGCAGCTTAGCTCGGGGGGCGACCTACGAGCAGTACTTC. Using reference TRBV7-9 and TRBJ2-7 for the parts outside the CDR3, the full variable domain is DTGVSQNPRHKITKRGQNVTFRCDPISEHNRLYWYRQTLGQGPEFLTYFQNEAQLEKSRLLSDRFSAERPKGSFSTLEIQRTEQGDSAMYLCASSLARGATYEQYFGPGTRLTVT.

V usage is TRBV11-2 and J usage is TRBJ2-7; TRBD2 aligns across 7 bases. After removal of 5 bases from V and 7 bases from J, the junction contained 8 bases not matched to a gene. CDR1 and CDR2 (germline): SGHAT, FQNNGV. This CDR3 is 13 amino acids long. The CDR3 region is CASSPGTMREQYF. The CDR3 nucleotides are TGTGCCAGCAGCCCCGGGACTATGCGGGAGCAGTACTTC.

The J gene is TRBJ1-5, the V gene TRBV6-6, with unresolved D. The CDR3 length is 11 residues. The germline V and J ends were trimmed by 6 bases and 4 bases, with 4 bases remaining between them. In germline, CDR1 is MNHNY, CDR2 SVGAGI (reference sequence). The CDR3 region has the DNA TGTGCCAGCAGCGATAATCAGCCCCAGCATTTT. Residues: CASSDNQPQHF.

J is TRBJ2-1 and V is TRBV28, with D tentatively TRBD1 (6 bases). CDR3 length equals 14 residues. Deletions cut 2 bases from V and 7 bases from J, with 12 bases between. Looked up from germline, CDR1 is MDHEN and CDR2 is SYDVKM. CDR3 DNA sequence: TGTGCCAGCAGTTTAAGGGACAACAATAATGAGCAGTTCTTC. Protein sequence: CASSLRDNNNEQFF.

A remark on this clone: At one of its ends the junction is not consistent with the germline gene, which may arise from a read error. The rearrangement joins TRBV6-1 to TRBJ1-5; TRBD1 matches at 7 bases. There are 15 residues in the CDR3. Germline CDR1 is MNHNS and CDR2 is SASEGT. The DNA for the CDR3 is TGTGCCAGCAGCGAAGAGGGACAGAGGGATCAGCCCCAGCATTTT. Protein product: CASSEEGQRDQPQHF.

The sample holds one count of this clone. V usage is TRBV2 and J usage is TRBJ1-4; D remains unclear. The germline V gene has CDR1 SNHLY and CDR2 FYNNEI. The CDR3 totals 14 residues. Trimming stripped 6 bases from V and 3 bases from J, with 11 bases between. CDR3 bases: TGTGCCAGCAGGGACGGGTTACCTAATGAAAAACTGTTTTTT. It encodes CASRDGLPNEKLFF. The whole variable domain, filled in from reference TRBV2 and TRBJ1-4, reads EPEVTQTPSHQVTQMGQEVILRCVPISNHLYFYWYRQILGQKVEFLVSFYNNEISEKSEIFDDQFSVERPDGSNFTLKIRSTKLEDSAMYFCASRDGLPNEKLFFGSGTQLSVL.

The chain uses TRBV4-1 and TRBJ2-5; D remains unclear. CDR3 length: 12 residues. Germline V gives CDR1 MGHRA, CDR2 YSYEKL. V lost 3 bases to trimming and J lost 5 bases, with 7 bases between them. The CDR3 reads CASSQGIETQYF. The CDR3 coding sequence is TGCGCCAGCAGCCAGGGTATTGAGACCCAGTACTTC.

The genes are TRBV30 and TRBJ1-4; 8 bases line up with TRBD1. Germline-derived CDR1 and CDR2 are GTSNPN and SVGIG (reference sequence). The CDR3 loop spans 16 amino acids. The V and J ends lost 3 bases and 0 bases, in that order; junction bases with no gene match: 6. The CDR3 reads CAWRTGQAPTNEKLFF. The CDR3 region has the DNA TGTGCCTGGAGAACGGGACAGGCCCCAACTAATGAAAAACTGTTTTTT. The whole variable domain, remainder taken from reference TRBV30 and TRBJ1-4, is SQTIHQWPATLVQPVGSPLSLECTVEGTSNPNLYWYRQAAGRGLQLLFYSVGIGQISSEVPQNLSASRPQDRQFILSSKKLLLSDSGFYLCAWRTGQAPTNEKLFFGSGTQLSVL.

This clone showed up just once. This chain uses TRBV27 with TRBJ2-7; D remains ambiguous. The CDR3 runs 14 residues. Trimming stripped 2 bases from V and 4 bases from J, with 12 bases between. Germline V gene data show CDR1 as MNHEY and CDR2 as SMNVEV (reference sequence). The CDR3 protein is CASSLRMDGYEQYF. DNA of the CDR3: TGTGCCAGCAGTTTACGTATGGACGGTTACGAGCAGTACTTC.

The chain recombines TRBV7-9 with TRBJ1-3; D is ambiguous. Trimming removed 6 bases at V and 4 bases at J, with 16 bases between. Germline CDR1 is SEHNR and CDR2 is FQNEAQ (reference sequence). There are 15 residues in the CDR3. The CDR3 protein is CASRPALRAGNTIYF. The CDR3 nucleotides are TGTGCCAGCAGACCAGCCCTCCGTGCGGGAAACACCATATATTTT.

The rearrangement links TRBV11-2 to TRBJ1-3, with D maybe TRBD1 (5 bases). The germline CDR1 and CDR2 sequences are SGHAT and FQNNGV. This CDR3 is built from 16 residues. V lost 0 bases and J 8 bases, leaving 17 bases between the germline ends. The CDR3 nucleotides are TGTGCCAGCAGCTTAGATCGGAACCCCCCGGGGCACACCATATATTTT. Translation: CASSLDRNPPGHTIYF. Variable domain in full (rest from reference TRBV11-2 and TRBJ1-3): EAGVAQSPRYKIIEKRQSVAFWCNPISGHATLYWYQQILGQGPKLLIQFQNNGVVDDSQLPKDRFSAERLKGVDSTLKIQPAKLEDSAVYLCASSLDRNPPGHTIYFGEGSWLTVV.

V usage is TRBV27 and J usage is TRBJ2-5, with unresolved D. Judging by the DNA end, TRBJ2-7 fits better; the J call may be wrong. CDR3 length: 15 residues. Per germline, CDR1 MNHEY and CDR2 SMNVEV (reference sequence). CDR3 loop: CASSLMRESSYEQYF. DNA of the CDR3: TGTGCCAGCAGTCTTATGCGTGAGAGCTCCTACGAGCAGTACTTC.

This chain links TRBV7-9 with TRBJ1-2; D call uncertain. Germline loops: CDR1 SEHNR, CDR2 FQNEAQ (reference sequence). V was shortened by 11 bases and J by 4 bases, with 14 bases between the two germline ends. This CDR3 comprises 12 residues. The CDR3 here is CAVGSGIYGYTF. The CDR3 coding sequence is TGTGCCGTAGGATCTGGGATCTATGGCTACACCTTC.

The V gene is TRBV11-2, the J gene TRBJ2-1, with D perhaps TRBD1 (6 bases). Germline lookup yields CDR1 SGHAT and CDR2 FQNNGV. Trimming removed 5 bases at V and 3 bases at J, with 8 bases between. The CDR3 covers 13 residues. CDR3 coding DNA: TGTGCCAGCAGCAAACAGGGCTACAATGAGCAGTTCTTC. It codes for CASSKQGYNEQFF.

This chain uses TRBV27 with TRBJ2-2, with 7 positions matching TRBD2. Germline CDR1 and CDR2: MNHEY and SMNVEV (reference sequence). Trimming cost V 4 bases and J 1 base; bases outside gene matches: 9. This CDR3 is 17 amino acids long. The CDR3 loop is CASSSPPWEGNTGELFF. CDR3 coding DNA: TGTGCCAGCAGTTCCCCCCCCTGGGAGGGGAACACCGGGGAGCTGTTTTTT.

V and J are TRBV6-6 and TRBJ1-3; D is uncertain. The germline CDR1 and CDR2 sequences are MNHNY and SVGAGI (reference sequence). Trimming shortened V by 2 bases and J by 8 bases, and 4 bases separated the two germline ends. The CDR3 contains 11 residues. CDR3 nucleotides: TGTGCCAGCAGTTACGTTGACACCATATATTTT. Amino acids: CASSYVDTIYF.

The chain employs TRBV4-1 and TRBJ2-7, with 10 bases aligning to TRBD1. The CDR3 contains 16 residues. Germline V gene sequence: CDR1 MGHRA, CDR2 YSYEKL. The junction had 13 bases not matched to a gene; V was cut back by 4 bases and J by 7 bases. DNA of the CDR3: TGCGCCAGCAGCCTAATCTCGGGGACAGGGGCGAGGGAGCAGTACTTC. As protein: CASSLISGTGAREQYF.